A single sample is the source of the 20 T cell receptor beta chains below, sequenced in a study of T-cell reconstitution after alpha-beta-depleted transplantation in children. Preparation of the TCRbeta library used unique molecular identifiers. TCRdb ran MiXCR on the PCR reads and lists one entry per CDR3 protein. The sample records some 300,000 distinct CDR3 sequences, around 9.1% being singletons. The source material was PBMCs, sampled before TCRalphabeta/CD19-depleted stem cell transplant. These receptors originate from a boy less than two years old with acute myeloid leukemia, due to receive a stem cell transplant.

This clonotype showed up many times. The V and J genes are TRBV27 and TRBJ2-1; maybe TRBD2 (6 bases). This CDR3 region has 14 residues. Germline lookup yields CDR1 MNHEY and CDR2 SMNVEV (reference sequence). Deletions cut 8 bases from V and 4 bases from J, with 15 bases between. The CDR3: CASREPSFYNEQFF. CDR3 nucleotide sequence: TGTGCCAGCCGGGAGCCCTCCTTTTACAATGAGCAGTTCTTC.

This clonotype was detected ten times or more. This CDR3 is CASGTGFVWPQHF. CDR3 bases: TGCGCCAGCGGTACAGGTTTTGTATGGCCCCAGCATTTT. This chain joins TRBV10-2 and TRBJ1-5; perhaps TRBD1 as D (5 bases). This CDR3 has 13 residues. V was shortened by 8 bases and J by 9 bases, with 17 bases between the two germline ends. Germline lookup yields CDR1 WSHSY and CDR2 SAAADI.

A note on this clonotype: One junction end disagrees with the germline gene, perhaps due to a read error. CDR3 sequence reads: CASSHRTATGTSGMRPYEQYF. The CDR3 DNA sequence: TGCGCCAGCAGCCACCGAACCGCGACCGGGACTAGCGGGATGAGACCCTACGAGCAGTACTTC. This chain connects TRBV3-1 to TRBJ2-7; 13 positions agree with TRBD2. Germline loops: CDR1 LGHDT, CDR2 YNNKEL (reference sequence). The CDR3 is 21 amino acids.

For this clonotype: This could be a read error, since a much larger clone is one nucleotide away. The rearrangement joins TRBV20-1 to TRBJ2-6; a weak D match, TRBD1 (5 bases). Germline loops: CDR1 DFQATT, CDR2 SNEGSKA (reference sequence). This CDR3 region has 17 residues. The DNA for the CDR3 is TGCAGTGCTAGAATGCGGCATCTCTACTCTGGGGCCAACGTCCCGACTTTC. Protein sequence: CSARMRHLYSGANVPTF.

This clonotype was counted many times. The chain couples TRBV7-3 to TRBJ2-7, with 8 bases that match TRBD2. V gave up 2 bases and J gave up 0 bases; unmatched junction bases: 21. CDR1 SGHTA and CDR2 FQGTGA come from the germline V gene. CDR3 size: 21 residues. The DNA for the CDR3 is TGTGCCAGCAGCTTATTAGTTGGCCATGGACAGCAGACTAGCGCCTCCTACGAGCAGTACTTC. Its translation: CASSLLVGHGQQTSASYEQYF. The whole variable domain, remainder taken from reference TRBV7-3 and TRBJ2-7, is GAGVSQTPSNKVTEKGKYVELRCDPISGHTALYWYRQSLGQGPEFLIYFQGTGAADDSGLPNDRFFAVRPEGSVSTLKIQRTERGDSAVYLCASSLLVGHGQQTSASYEQYFGPGTRLTVT.

This clonotype has ten or more counts. The rearrangement uses TRBV3-1 and TRBJ2-1; TRBD1 or TRBD2 may be the D gene (5 bases each). CDR1 LGHDT and CDR2 YNNKEL come from the germline V gene (reference sequence). The length of the CDR3 is 15 residues. Trimming left V 1 base short and J 7 bases short, with 14 bases between. The CDR3 DNA sequence: TGTGCCAGCAGCCAAGGTATTACCGAGGGGAATGAGCAGTTCTTC. Amino acid sequence: CASSQGITEGNEQFF.

Many counts were recorded for this clonotype. The J gene is TRBJ2-1, the V gene TRBV10-3; D is ambiguous. The CDR3 has 16 residues. Germline V gene data show CDR1 as ENHRY and CDR2 as SYGVKD. Trimming took 3 bases from V and 0 from J, leaving 12 bases between them. The CDR3 is CAISDWAKSSYNEQFF. In DNA, the CDR3 is TGTGCCATCAGTGATTGGGCTAAGAGCTCCTACAATGAGCAGTTCTTC.

The chain joins TRBV10-3 to TRBJ2-3; no definite D call. Trimming removed 4 bases at V and 6 bases at J, with 17 bases between. In germline, CDR1 is ENHRY, CDR2 SYGVKD. The CDR3 runs to 15 residues. The CDR3 coding sequence is TGTGCCATCAGTGGAATCGGGTATGGGCTCGATACGCAGTATTTT. This codes for CAISGIGYGLDTQYF.

This chain links TRBV7-9 with TRBJ2-7; 9 positions agree with TRBD1. CDR1 SEHNR and CDR2 FQNEAQ come from the germline V gene (reference sequence). The CDR3 extends over 14 amino acids. V was pared by 8 bases and J by 3 bases, with 8 bases of the junction left unmatched. CDR3 sequence (DNA): TGTGCCAGCGGGAGGACAGGGGCGAGCTACGAGCAGTACTTC. Translated, it gives CASGRTGASYEQYF.

There are a few counts of this clonotype. The chain couples TRBV5-6 to TRBJ1-3, with a tentative D call TRBD1 (5 bases). Trimming shortened V by 5 bases and J by 2 bases, and 17 bases separated the two germline ends. The CDR3 totals 16 residues. Germline CDR1 SGHDT, CDR2 YYEEEE. The CDR3 sequence: CASRSFRERTGNTIYF. The DNA of the CDR3 is TGTGCCAGCAGGTCGTTCAGGGAAAGGACTGGAAACACCATATATTTT.

The sample holds many counts of this clonotype. CDR3 amino acids: CSASRPGVNYGYTF. The CDR3 bases are TGCAGCGCCAGCCGACCGGGGGTTAACTATGGCTACACCTTC. V usage is TRBV20-1 and J usage is TRBJ1-2, with D tentatively TRBD1 (5 bases). Germline CDR1 DFQATT, CDR2 SNEGSKA (reference sequence). The CDR3 is made up of 14 amino acids.

The table lists this clonotype with many counts. This chain connects TRBV7-9 to TRBJ2-7; the D is unclear. V lost 8 bases to trimming and J lost 0 bases, with 11 bases between them. Germline values: CDR1 SEHNR, CDR2 FQNEAQ (reference sequence). The CDR3 has 13 residues. Here the CDR3 reads CASGHAYSYEQYF. CDR3 nucleotide sequence: TGTGCCAGCGGCCACGCGTACTCCTACGAGCAGTACTTC.

This clonotype was counted at least ten times. The CDR3 region has the DNA TGCCAGACCCTAAACCCCTACGAGCAGTACTTC. It codes for CQTLNPYEQYF. The chain couples TRBV29-1 to TRBJ2-7, with D unresolved. The CDR3 is 11 amino acids. Germline V lookup: CDR1 SQVTM, CDR2 ANQGSEA.

This clonotype was detected many times. This chain links TRBV11-2 with TRBJ2-4; 8 nucleotides align to TRBD1. Germline V lookup: CDR1 SGHAT, CDR2 FQNNGV. CDR3 length: 19 amino acids. V trimming: 4 bases; J trimming: 3 bases; junction bases outside the gene matches: 17. For the CDR3, the DNA is TGTGCCAGCAGCTCCCGTGATCGAACCAGGGGGCACGGCAAAAACATTCAGTACTTC. This sequence encodes CASSSRDRTRGHGKNIQYF.

In regard to this clonotype: The junction differs from germline at one of its ends, possibly a read error. This chain links TRBV24-1 with TRBJ2-7, with 7 nucleotides matching TRBD1. CDR3 length equals 13 residues. Germline V gives CDR1 KGHDR, CDR2 SFDVKD. For the CDR3, the DNA is TGTGCCACCAGCGGGACAGCCTCCAACGAGCAGTACTTC. Amino acid sequence: CATSGTASNEQYF.

This clonotype was observed a few times. The chain carries TRBV4-2 and TRBJ2-3; D is unclear. This CDR3 contains 14 residues. V lost 7 bases and J 3 bases, leaving 14 bases between the germline ends. Germline values: CDR1 LGHNA, CDR2 YNFKEQ. CDR3 sequence (DNA): TGTGCCAGCACCTTAGGATTAGGAACAGATACGCAGTATTTT. Translating it yields CASTLGLGTDTQYF.

This clonotype was recorded at least ten times. The chain recombines TRBV10-3 with TRBJ2-7, with D unclear. The V end lost 2 bases, the J end lost 2 bases, and 7 bases lay between the germline ends. Germline lookup yields CDR1 ENHRY and CDR2 SYGVKD. The CDR3 sequence is 13 residues long. The chain's CDR3 is CAISEESPYEQYF. The CDR3, as DNA: TGTGCCATCAGTGAGGAGAGCCCCTACGAGCAGTACTTC.

This clonotype was recorded many times. V gene TRBV5-1 combines with J gene TRBJ2-7; D is unclear. V gave up 4 bases and J gave up 0 bases, with 14 bases separating them. The CDR3 length is 15 residues. Germline values: CDR1 SGHRS, CDR2 YFSETQ. This chain's CDR3 is CASSPIGGSSYEQYF. As DNA, the CDR3 is TGCGCCAGCAGCCCGATCGGCGGTAGCTCCTACGAGCAGTACTTC.

Of note for this clonotype: Just one base apart from a much larger clone, this may be a read error. The rearrangement joins TRBV7-3 to TRBJ2-5; TRBD2 aligns across 14 bases. Germline lookup yields CDR1 SGHTA and CDR2 FQGTGA. CDR3 length equals 16 residues. V lost 7 bases, J lost 1 base, and 5 bases stayed unmatched. The CDR3 sequence is CASTYGLAGGQETQYF. CDR3 nucleotides: TGTGCCAGCACCTACGGACTAGCGGGGGGCCAAGAGACCCAGTACTTC.

Concerning this clonotype itself: A much more abundant neighbour one base away suggests this may be a read error. The CDR3 DNA reads TGCGCCAGCACCACGGACAGGACAGGGGGCAACGAGCAGTACTTC. Encoded protein: CASTTDRTGGNEQYF. The chain uses TRBV5-1 and TRBJ2-7; 11 bases are a match to TRBD1. Germline V gene data show CDR1 as SGHRS and CDR2 as YFSETQ. V dropped 6 bases and J dropped 5; count of bases not matched to a gene: 10. The CDR3 spans 15 residues.